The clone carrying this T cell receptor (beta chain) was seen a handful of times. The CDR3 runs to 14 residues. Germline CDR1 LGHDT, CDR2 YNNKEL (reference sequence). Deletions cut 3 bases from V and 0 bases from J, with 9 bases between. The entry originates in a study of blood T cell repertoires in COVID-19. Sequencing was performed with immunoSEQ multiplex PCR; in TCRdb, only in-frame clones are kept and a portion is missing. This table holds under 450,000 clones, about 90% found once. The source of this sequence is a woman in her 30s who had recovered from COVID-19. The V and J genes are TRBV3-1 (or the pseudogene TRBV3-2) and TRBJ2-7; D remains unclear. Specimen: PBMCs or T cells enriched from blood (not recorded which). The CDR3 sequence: CASSQTRYSYEQYF. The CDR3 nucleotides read TGTGCCAGCAGCCAGACCAGGTACTCCTACGAGCAGTACTTC.